One sample yielded the 3 T cell receptor beta chains listed below, sequenced in a study of early T cells in non-severe SARS-CoV-2 infection. TCRdb reprocessed the 5' RACE reads via MiXCR and lists one record per CDR3 protein. Counted here are around 56,000 distinct CDR3 sequences, around 13% occurring once; the ten biggest clones make up roughly 9.3%. The sequencing here drew on whole blood, taken at baseline. All receptors come from an adult who was a healthcare worker with PCR-confirmed SARS-CoV-2 infection or an uninfected control (not recorded which).

In its sample, this clonotype was seen many times. The rearrangement links TRBV5-5 to TRBJ1-1, with 8 bases matching TRBD1. The J segment lost 7 bases and the V segment lost 4 bases, leaving 9 bases of the junction unmatched. The length of the CDR3 is 14 residues. The V gene's germline CDR1 is SGHKS and CDR2 YYEKEE (reference sequence). CDR3 nucleotides: TGTGCCAGCAGCCAATCCAGGGGGCGAGATGAAGCTTTCTTT. This translates into CASSQSRGRDEAFF.

This clonotype was counted a few times. The genes are TRBV4-1 and TRBJ2-1; a possible D gene is TRBD1 (6 bases). The CDR3 length is 15 residues. Germline assignment: CDR1 MGHRA and CDR2 YSYEKL. Deletions cut 3 bases from V and 1 base from J, with 10 bases between. CDR3 sequence reads: CASSHSDRSYNEQFF. The CDR3 DNA reads TGCGCCAGCAGCCACTCGGACAGATCCTACAATGAGCAGTTCTTC.

This clonotype appeared a few times. V usage is TRBV6-1 and J usage is TRBJ1-5; no reliable D call. Germline V CDR1 and CDR2: MNHNS, SASEGT. The V end was cut by 2 bases, the J end by 10 bases, with 12 bases between. The CDR3 covers 13 residues. Written as DNA, the CDR3 is TGTGCCAGCAGTGAATTAGCGGGTTTACCCCAGCATTTT. Residues: CASSELAGLPQHF.